This T cell receptor beta chain was profiled in a study of CD8+ T cells in alopecia areata. Background on the study: Tofacitinib dosing lasted 6 to 18 months, which was then followed by 6 months off drug.

Treatment denoted: oral pan-JAK inhibitor, 5-10 mg twice daily. Peripheral blood, together with lesional scalp punch biopsies, was collected from alopecia areata patients. The authors extracted RNA and reverse transcribed it into cDNA as the sequencing template. Measured with immunoSEQ multiplex PCR; TCRdb has only the in-frame clones, and not every one. The table lists about 220,000 clones, roughly 56% of them singletons. V was clipped by 4 bases and J by 7 bases; unmatched bases: 17. Germline CDR1 is SEHNR and CDR2 is FQNEAQ (reference sequence). CDR3 length: 17 amino acids. V and J are TRBV7-9 and TRBJ1-1; 8 bases are shared with TRBD1. The specimen was CD4+ T cells sorted from blood, collected at week 4, from a patient treated with tofacitinib. The source is a human donor with alopecia areata. The CDR3 DNA is TGTGCCAGCAGCTCAAATTTCGGACAGGGAAGAGGGGTTGAAGCTTTCTTT. Translating it yields CASSSNFGQGRGVEAFF. Variable domain in full (rest from reference TRBV7-9 and TRBJ1-1): DTGVSQNPRHKITKRGQNVTFRCDPISEHNRLYWYRQTLGQGPEFLTYFQNEAQLEKSRLLSDRFSAERPKGSFSTLEIQRTEQGDSAMYLCASSSNFGQGRGVEAFFGQGTRLTVV.